The 14 T cell receptor beta chains presented below share a single source sample, sequenced in a study of blood T cell repertoires in COVID-19. Profiled with immunoSEQ multiplex PCR; TCRdb holds only in-frame clones, not every one. The data hold roughly 380,000 clones, with about 90% observed a single time. Sequenced material: PBMCs or T cells enriched from blood (not recorded which). The receptors shown here come from a woman aged 25 to 39 who had recovered from COVID-19.

The chain has TRBV20-1 and TRBJ2-2, with a possible D match to TRBD1 (6 bases). The germline V gene has CDR1 DFQATT and CDR2 SNEGSKA (reference sequence). This CDR3 has 16 amino acids. V dropped 3 bases and J dropped 0 bases, with 14 bases sitting between them. The CDR3 protein is CSASKGTQANTGELFF. In nucleotides, the CDR3 is TGCAGTGCTAGTAAAGGGACACAAGCGAACACCGGGGAGCTGTTTTTT.

The rearrangement joins TRBV19 to TRBJ1-2, with 8 positions matching TRBD1. The J segment lost 2 bases and the V segment lost 5 bases, leaving 7 bases of the junction unmatched. Germline V gene lookup returns CDR1 LNHDA and CDR2 SQIVND (reference sequence). This CDR3 contains 15 residues. This CDR3 is CASSPPRQGNYGYTF. In DNA form, the CDR3 reads TGTGCCAGTAGTCCCCCCCGACAGGGGAACTATGGCTACACCTTC.

The genes are TRBV4-1 and TRBJ2-1; no reliable D call. The CDR3 is 13 residues long. V dropped 1 base and J dropped 10 bases, with 11 bases sitting between them. Per the germline V gene, CDR1 is MGHRA and CDR2 is YSYEKL. The CDR3 reads CASSQGRLEEQFF. The CDR3 bases are TGCGCCAGCAGCCAAGGGCGGTTAGAAGAGCAGTTCTTC.

This chain joins TRBV28 and TRBJ2-5, with TRBD2 identical over 7 bases. Germline V gene data show CDR1 as MDHEN and CDR2 as SYDVKM. Losses at the gene ends were 5 bases for V and 0 bases for J; bases not matched to a gene: 12. This CDR3 spans 17 amino acids. CDR3 nucleotides: TGTGCCAGCAGTCCCTACCTGAGCGGGATGTACCAAGAGACCCAGTACTTC. Protein: CASSPYLSGMYQETQYF. The full variable domain, completed using reference TRBV28 and TRBJ2-5, is DVKVTQSSRYLVKRTGEKVFLECVQDMDHENMFWYRQDPGLGLRLIYFSYDVKMKEKGDIPEGYSVSREKKERFSLILESASTNQTSMYLCASSPYLSGMYQETQYFGPGTRLLVL.

The V gene is TRBV12-5, the J gene TRBJ1-1; maybe TRBD1 (5 bases). V lost 7 bases, J lost 1 base, and 10 bases lay in between. This CDR3 contains 13 residues. Germline CDR1 is LGHNT and CDR2 is FRNRAP. CDR3 loop: CASAKTANTEAFF. CDR3 coding DNA: TGTGCTAGTGCCAAGACAGCGAACACTGAAGCTTTCTTT.

This clone was observed a single time. V usage is TRBV5-1 and J usage is TRBJ2-7, with D perhaps TRBD2 (6 bases). Germline V lookup: CDR1 SGHRS, CDR2 YFSETQ. The CDR3 runs 14 residues. Trimming cost V 0 bases and J 5 bases, with 12 bases left between them. The CDR3 here is CASSLGSSANEQYF. CDR3 sequence (DNA): TGCGCCAGCAGCTTGGGGTCTAGCGCTAACGAGCAGTACTTC.

The chain is built from TRBV30 and TRBJ2-6, with 7 bases fitting TRBD1. The CDR3 spans 17 residues. Germline V gives CDR1 GTSNPN, CDR2 SVGIG (reference sequence). Unmatched junction bases numbered 11, after V lost 6 bases and J lost 0 bases. The CDR3 DNA is TGTGCCTGTCCCCGACAGGGACGATCCTCTGGGGCCAACGTCCTGACTTTC. Its translation: CACPRQGRSSGANVLTF.

This chain connects TRBV4-2 to TRBJ2-3, with unresolved D. Germline CDR1 reads LGHNA; CDR2 reads YNFKEQ. Between the trimmed V and J ends, which lost 1 base and 6 bases, there was a span of 20 bases. This CDR3 spans 17 amino acids. The CDR3 reads CASSQVLVAAPGDTQYF. For the CDR3, the DNA is TGTGCCAGCAGCCAAGTATTAGTCGCAGCCCCCGGGGATACGCAGTATTTT.

The V call is TRBV10-3, the J call TRBJ2-3, with 8 bases identical to TRBD2. Germline lookup yields CDR1 ENHRY and CDR2 SYGVKD. The junction had 8 bases not matched to a gene; V was cut back by 3 bases and J by 3 bases. The CDR3 has 16 residues. CDR3 DNA: TGTGCCATCAGTGATCAAGCGGGAGATGGGACAGATACGCAGTATTTT. This translates into CAISDQAGDGTDTQYF.

Regarding this clone: At the DNA level, this CDR3 is encoded by other sequences in the same sample as well. The V and J genes are TRBV5-6 and TRBJ1-1; no definite D call. The CDR3 extends over 13 amino acids. From germline, CDR1 is SGHDT and CDR2 YYEEEE. V was clipped by 4 bases and J by 0 bases, with 7 bases between them. CDR3 in DNA: TGTGCCAGCAGCGCGGAGATGAACACTGAAGCTTTCTTT. It translates to CASSAEMNTEAFF.

The CDR3 nucleotides read TGTGCCAGCAGCCAAGACGGTAACTATGGCTACACCTTC. Its translation: CASSQDGNYGYTF. The chain uses TRBV3-1 (or the pseudogene TRBV3-2) and TRBJ1-2; no clear D gene. Germline lookup yields CDR1 LGHDT and CDR2 YNNKEL (reference sequence). The CDR3 loop spans 13 amino acids. Trimming left V 0 bases short and J 1 base short, with 3 bases between.

J is TRBJ2-1 and V is TRBV6-5; TRBD1 is a possible D gene (6 bases). Germline V CDR1 and CDR2: MNHEY, SVGAGI. Trimming removed 4 bases from V and 6 bases from J, with 13 bases in between. The CDR3 covers 14 residues. The DNA for the CDR3 is TGTGCCAGCAGTTCTCTAACAGGGATCAATGAGCAGTTCTTC. Its translation: CASSSLTGINEQFF.

This clone was recorded once. The rearrangement uses TRBV28 and TRBJ1-3; TRBD1 aligns across 7 bases. The CDR3 is 15 residues long. Per the germline V gene, CDR1 is MDHEN and CDR2 is SYDVKM. V was pared by 1 base and J by 4 bases, with 4 bases of the junction left unmatched. The CDR3 DNA is TGTGCCAGCAGTTTATTTGCCAGGGGGGGAAACACCATATATTTT. Translation: CASSLFARGGNTIYF.

The CDR3 DNA reads TGTGCCAGCAGGCGGACAGCGAACACCGGGGAGCTGTTTTTT. It yields the protein CASRRTANTGELFF. J is TRBJ2-2 and V is TRBV6-8; TRBD1 is a possible D gene (6 bases). The CDR3 contains 14 residues. V was pared by 6 bases and J by 0 bases, with 8 bases between. Germline-derived CDR1 and CDR2 are MNHGY and SAAAGT.